This TCR beta chain stems from a study of Graves' ophthalmopathy and Graves' hyperthyroidism. Study context: Untreated patients at initial diagnosis provided peripheral blood.

On this clonotype: Its antigen is currently unknown.

Germline CDR1 reads SNHLY; CDR2 reads FYNNEI. V lost 2 bases, J lost 3 bases, and 5 bases lay in between. The CDR3 is made up of 12 amino acids. The PBMC fraction was derived from about 9.5 ml of fresh peripheral blood. Findings and caveats of the study: Most thyroid-expanded clonotypes exceeding 0.001 frequency were also found in blood. Ophthalmopathy progression prediction by the model yielded a sensitivity of around 68% and a specificity of nearly 75%.

RNA transcripts yielded amplified TCR beta CDR3 regions. RT-PCR with HTBI primers came first, then second-round multiplex PCR. TCRdb itself ran the multiplex PCR reads through MiXCR, one entry per CDR3 protein. The repertoire holds under 400,000 distinct CDR3 sequences, with 17% as singletons. What was sequenced was peripheral blood. V is TRBV2 and J is TRBJ2-7; D is ambiguous. The sequence derives from an adult man with Graves' ophthalmopathy. CDR3 protein: CASSELLYEQYF. DNA of the CDR3: TGTGCCAGCAGTGAACTGCTCTACGAGCAGTACTTC.